The present TCR beta chain was sequenced within a study of blood T cell repertoires in COVID-19. As for the study in general: COVID-19 samples collected from the United States, Italy and Spain covered acute and convalescent phases.

As originally analysed: Researchers report that nucleated cell counts were estimated from reference gene primer amplification. Sequencing used immunoSEQ multiplex PCR; TCRdb keeps in-frame clones, though not all of them. V and J calls plus clone size are reproduced from that table; the DNA served to infer D and trimming. The data show some 150,000 clones, more than 85% seen once. Trimming removed 1 base from V and 8 bases from J, with 14 bases in between. Germline CDR1 and CDR2: SGHVS and FNYEAQ. The CDR3 totals 15 residues. The chain combines TRBV7-6 with TRBJ1-4; D unresolved. Input material: peripheral blood. This TCR derives from a man aged 60 to 75 with active or convalescent COVID-19. CDR3 amino acids: CASSLGATLSEKLFF. CDR3 sequence (DNA): TGTGCCAGCAGCTTAGGCGCTACCTTATCGGAAAAACTGTTTTTT.